These 25 T cell receptor beta chains share one sample of origin, sequenced in a study of naive and memory T cell subsets. Both TRBC1 and TRBC2 were covered by a beta constant-region primer of two equimolar oligonucleotides. TCRdb redid the calling of the UMI-ligation and nested PCR reads with MiXCR, one entry per CDR3 protein. The sample shows under 100,000 distinct CDR3 sequences, roughly 7% of them seen only once. What was sequenced was central memory CD4+ T cells from blood. The receptor source for this set is a human donor in good health.

The CDR3 bases are TGTGCCAGCAGCGCCACAGGGTTTGGAGAAAAACTGTTTTTT. Residues: CASSATGFGEKLFF. The chain combines TRBV7-9 with TRBJ1-4, with D maybe TRBD1 (6 bases). The CDR3 runs 14 residues. V lost 5 bases to trimming and J lost 8 bases, with 15 bases between them. The germline V gene encodes CDR1 SEHNR and CDR2 FQNEAQ (reference sequence).

The chain is built from TRBV7-2 and TRBJ2-1; TRBD1 might be the D (6 bases). In germline, CDR1 is SGHTA, CDR2 FQGNSA. The CDR3 loop spans 15 amino acids. With 5 bases removed from V and 10 bases from J, the gap between germline ends came to 21 bases. As DNA, the CDR3 is TGTGCCAGCAGCCTTAGGTACACAGGGCCAGGGGAGCAGTTCTTC. Translated, it gives CASSLRYTGPGEQFF.

This clonotype was found many times. V usage is TRBV30 and J usage is TRBJ2-7; D is unresolved. There are 12 residues in the CDR3. Germline V CDR1 and CDR2: GTSNPN, SVGIG (reference sequence). The V gene lost 0 bases and the J gene lost 5 bases, with 8 bases spanning the gap. In DNA, the CDR3 is TGTGCCTGGAGTGTACTCCGAGACGAGCAGTACTTC. Translating gives CAWSVLRDEQYF.

This clonotype has a count of ten or more. The chain has TRBV5-6 and TRBJ1-5; tentatively, D is TRBD1 (6 bases). The germline V and J ends were trimmed by 0 bases and 7 bases, with 11 bases remaining between them. The germline V gene has CDR1 SGHDT and CDR2 YYEEEE. The CDR3 spans 14 residues. CDR3 bases: TGTGCCAGCAGCTTGGCCGGGGGGCGACAGCCCCAGCATTTT. Translation gives CASSLAGGRQPQHF.

This clonotype has only a few counts. J is TRBJ1-3 and V is TRBV12-3 or TRBV12-4, with a tentative D call TRBD1 (5 bases). This CDR3 is built from 15 residues. V lost 3 bases, J lost 0 bases, and 9 bases lay in between. The CDR3 sequence: CASSFTGLSGNTIYF. The CDR3 DNA is TGTGCCAGCAGTTTTACAGGCCTCTCTGGAAACACCATATATTTT.

This clonotype appeared many times. The V call is TRBV20-1, the J call TRBJ2-7, with D perhaps being TRBD1 or TRBD2 (5 bases each). Trimming removed 6 bases at V and 7 bases at J, with 22 bases between. Per germline, CDR1 DFQATT and CDR2 SNEGSKA (reference sequence). This CDR3 comprises 14 residues. The chain's CDR3 is CSATGTDHLREQYF. DNA for the CDR3: TGCAGTGCGACCGGGACGGACCACCTTAGGGAGCAGTACTTC.

This clonotype came up many times. The rearrangement links TRBV24-1 to TRBJ1-5; the match to TRBD1 covers 8 bases. V lost 3 bases to trimming and J lost 4 bases; unmatched junction nucleotides: 4. The CDR3 runs 15 residues. CDR1 and CDR2 (germline): KGHDR, SFDVKD. CDR3 sequence reads: CATSDPTGGNQPQHF. As DNA, the CDR3 is TGTGCCACCAGTGATCCTACAGGGGGTAATCAGCCCCAGCATTTT.

This clonotype was detected only a few times. The chain couples TRBV5-1 to TRBJ1-4; 8 positions agree with TRBD1. CDR3 length: 14 amino acids. The J segment lost 6 bases and the V segment lost 4 bases, leaving 5 bases of the junction unmatched. Germline CDR1 is SGHRS and CDR2 is YFSETQ. The CDR3 DNA reads as TGCGCCAGCAGCCAGGGGGCTGTAGATGAAAAACTGTTTTTT. Protein: CASSQGAVDEKLFF.

This clonotype was observed many times. The CDR3 ends on some other residue instead of the conserved phenylalanine or tryptophan, so this is likely a read error. The DNA is omitted, as the CDR3 cannot be located on it reliably, and the CDR3 follows TCRdb's listing. The chain combines TRBV6-1 with TRBJ1-2; the table's D call, TRBD1, has no DNA check behind it. The CDR3 is 13 amino acids in total, end residues counted. The germline gives CDR1 MNHNS, CDR2 SASEGT. The CDR3 loop reads CASSEGRQPRPVL.

The chain couples TRBV12-3 or TRBV12-4 to TRBJ2-3; 7 bases are shared with TRBD2. This CDR3 has 14 residues. V dropped 5 bases and J dropped 4; count of bases not matched to a gene: 6. The CDR3 coding sequence is TGTGCCAGCAGTGGGGGGGTCCACCCAGATACGCAGTATTTT. It specifies CASSGGVHPDTQYF.

This sequence joins TRBV3-1 and TRBJ2-7; D gene unclear. The V end lost 2 bases, the J end lost 5 bases, and 4 bases lay between the germline ends. Germline CDR1 is LGHDT and CDR2 is YNNKEL (reference sequence). The CDR3 is 11 amino acids. The CDR3 DNA is TGTGCCAGCAGCCAAACCGACGAGCAGTACTTC. This codes for CASSQTDEQYF.

This clonotype was picked up a small number of times. This CDR3 is CASSYSLGFETEAFF. In nucleotides, the CDR3 is TGTGCCAGCAGTTACTCGCTTGGGTTTGAGACTGAAGCTTTCTTT. This sequence joins TRBV6-2 or TRBV6-3 and TRBJ1-1; D not certain. Trimming took off 0 bases at V and 5 bases at J, with 13 bases between the two ends. This CDR3 is built from 15 residues. The germline gives CDR1 MNHEY, CDR2 SVGEGT.

The chain links TRBV7-2 to TRBJ2-5, with D uncertain. The germline V gene has CDR1 SGHTA and CDR2 FQGNSA. The CDR3 loop spans 12 amino acids. V lost 4 bases and J 5 bases, leaving 8 bases between the germline ends. This CDR3 reads CASSSRAETQYF. CDR3 coding DNA: TGTGCCAGCAGCTCCCGGGCCGAGACCCAGTACTTC.

At least ten counts were recorded for this clonotype. The chain carries TRBV7-2 and TRBJ2-4; no firm D call. The CDR3 extends over 15 amino acids. Germline V gives CDR1 SGHTA, CDR2 FQGNSA. Trimming pared 5 bases from V and 0 bases from J, leaving 11 bases between. The CDR3: CASSPGSLAKNIQYF. The CDR3 nucleotides read TGTGCCAGCAGCCCAGGCTCCCTAGCCAAAAACATTCAGTACTTC.

This clonotype was seen a handful of times. The rearrangement uses TRBV20-1 and TRBJ2-1, with D maybe TRBD2 (6 bases). Germline V gene data show CDR1 as DFQATT and CDR2 as SNEGSKA (reference sequence). CDR3 length equals 14 residues. V was clipped by 3 bases and J by 5 bases, with 14 bases between them. The CDR3 region has the DNA TGCAGTGCTAGGGATAGCGGTACCAACAATGAGCAGTTCTTC. Translated: CSARDSGTNNEQFF.

This clonotype has at least ten counts. The chain links TRBV27 to TRBJ2-3; no clear D. The CDR3 runs 15 residues. Trimming took off 0 bases at V and 0 bases at J, with 7 bases between the two ends. Germline CDR1 and CDR2: MNHEY and SMNVEV (reference sequence). The CDR3 region is CASSLSGLSTDTQYF. CDR3 nucleotides: TGTGCCAGCAGTTTATCAGGGCTTAGCACAGATACGCAGTATTTT.

This clonotype was observed at least ten times. CDR3 sequence reads: CASTLGTSGANEQFF. CDR3 in DNA: TGTGCCAGCACCCTTGGGACTAGCGGTGCCAATGAGCAGTTCTTC. V is TRBV11-2 and J is TRBJ2-1; 11 bases agree with TRBD2. Germline loops: CDR1 SGHAT, CDR2 FQNNGV. V trimming: 7 bases; J trimming: 6 bases; junction bases outside the gene matches: 8. The CDR3 is made up of 15 amino acids.

J is TRBJ2-5 and V is TRBV7-9; a weak D match, TRBD2 (6 bases). Germline assignment: CDR1 SEHNR and CDR2 FQNEAQ (reference sequence). This CDR3 is 13 amino acids long. The V gene lost 2 bases and the J gene lost 5 bases, with 9 bases spanning the gap. CDR3 bases: TGTGCCAGCAGCTTAACGGGGGTGGAGACCCAGTACTTC. This gives the protein CASSLTGVETQYF.

This clonotype was recorded at least ten times. The chain links TRBV5-5 to TRBJ1-4, with 10 bases matching TRBD1. The CDR3 spans 17 residues. V shed 1 base and J 5 bases; nucleotides not matched to a gene: 8. Per the germline V gene, CDR1 is SGHKS and CDR2 is YYEKEE (reference sequence). DNA of the CDR3: TGTGCCAGCAGCTTGAGGGAGACAGGGGGCCTCAATGAAAAACTGTTTTTT. Translating it yields CASSLRETGGLNEKLFF.

This clonotype was seen a handful of times. This chain connects TRBV7-8 to TRBJ1-5; TRBD1 is a possible D gene (5 bases). V shed 5 bases and J shed 4 bases, with 18 bases lying between them. Germline-derived CDR1 and CDR2 are SGHVS and FQNEAQ. The CDR3 length is 16 residues. CDR3 protein: CASSIGDLTHNQPQHF. CDR3 in DNA: TGTGCCAGCAGCATAGGGGATCTTACTCATAATCAGCCCCAGCATTTT.

This chain joins TRBV12-3 or TRBV12-4 and TRBJ2-1; perhaps TRBD2 as D (6 bases). V lost 6 bases and J lost 3, with 15 bases in between. This CDR3 is 15 amino acids long. This CDR3 is CASSLRGMGYNEQFF. The CDR3 nucleotides read TGTGCCAGCAGCTTACGGGGGATGGGCTACAATGAGCAGTTCTTC.

The chain recombines TRBV6-2 or TRBV6-3 with TRBJ2-3; D is unresolved. CDR1 and CDR2 (germline): MNHEY, SVGEGT. This CDR3 has 14 residues. V lost 5 bases to trimming and J lost 1 base, with 10 bases between them. As DNA, the CDR3 is TGTGCCAGCAGTAACGGACCCCGCACAGATACGCAGTATTTT. Protein sequence: CASSNGPRTDTQYF.

The chain combines TRBV7-3 with TRBJ2-1, with a weak D call TRBD2 (6 bases). Germline lookup yields CDR1 SGHTA and CDR2 FQGTGA. Trimming left V 1 base short and J 10 bases short, with 11 bases between. The CDR3 is 13 residues long. For the CDR3, the DNA is TGTGCCAGCAGCTTAAAGTTGGAGGGGGAGCAGTTCTTC. Translation: CASSLKLEGEQFF.

This clonotype was counted ten times or more. The CDR3 region is CASSSTGPDGQYF. CDR3 DNA: TGTGCCAGCAGCTCCACGGGTCCGGATGGGCAGTACTTC. The chain uses TRBV7-2 and TRBJ2-7, with D unclear. The CDR3 is 13 amino acids. Trimming left V 4 bases short and J 9 bases short, with 16 bases between. Germline V gives CDR1 SGHTA, CDR2 FQGNSA.

This clonotype was seen more than once but under ten times. This rearrangement joins TRBV4-1 to TRBJ2-6; perhaps D is TRBD1 or TRBD2 (5 bases each). Germline assignment: CDR1 MGHRA and CDR2 YSYEKL. V gave up 1 base and J gave up 0 bases, with 10 bases separating them. The CDR3 has 17 residues. CDR3 amino acids: CASSQVPGRSGANVLTF. As DNA, the CDR3 is TGCGCCAGCAGCCAAGTCCCGGGGCGCTCTGGGGCCAACGTCCTGACTTTC.